One sample yielded the 14 T cell receptor beta chains listed below, sequenced in a study of OX40 agonist ivuxolimab in advanced cancers. Sequencing used immunoSEQ multiplex PCR; TCRdb keeps in-frame clones, though not all of them. The table records some 72,000 clones, under 90% of them present only once. This specimen was CD4+ or CD8+ T cells sorted from blood, taken in a trial of the OX40 agonist ivuxolimab. Receptors originate from an adult with an advanced solid tumor such as melanoma, head and neck, liver or kidney cancer.

Only a few counts were recorded for this clone. The V and J genes are TRBV6-6 and TRBJ2-2, with D possibly being TRBD1 (5 bases). Germline loops: CDR1 MNHNY, CDR2 SVGAGI (reference sequence). The CDR3 spans 14 residues. The V end lost 7 bases, the J end lost 4 bases, and 13 bases lay between the germline ends. The CDR3 DNA reads as TGTGCCAGCATGTTGATCCAGGGCACCGGGGAGCTGTTTTTT. It codes for CASMLIQGTGELFF.

V and J are TRBV4-3 and TRBJ1-4, with D maybe TRBD1 (6 bases). V gave up 2 bases and J gave up 8 bases, with 21 bases separating them. CDR3 length: 17 residues. Germline CDR1 reads LGHNA; CDR2 reads YSLEER. Here the CDR3 reads CASSQPRGLQGAEKLFF. In nucleotides, the CDR3 is TGCGCCAGCAGCCAACCCCGGGGGTTACAGGGTGCGGAAAAACTGTTTTTT.

The J gene is TRBJ2-7, the V gene TRBV5-5; 7 bases map to TRBD2. CDR1 and CDR2 from the germline V gene are SGHKS and YYEKEE (reference sequence). V shed 1 base, J shed 3 bases, and the junction held 4 bases outside the gene matches. The CDR3 consists of 14 residues. The CDR3: CASSLMLAVYEQYF. The CDR3 coding sequence is TGTGCCAGCAGCTTGATGCTAGCGGTCTACGAGCAGTACTTC. Variable domain in full (rest from reference TRBV5-5 and TRBJ2-7): DAGVTQSPTHLIKTRGQQVTLRCSPISGHKSVSWYQQVLGQGPQFIFQYYEKEERGRGNFPDRFSARQFPNYSSELNVNALLLGDSALYLCASSLMLAVYEQYFGPGTRLTVT.

V usage is TRBV16 and J usage is TRBJ2-3, with unresolved D. V lost 2 bases and J lost 7, with 10 bases in between. The CDR3 totals 13 residues. The germline V gene encodes CDR1 KGHSY and CDR2 FQNENV. CDR3 in DNA: TGTGCCAGCAGCCAACCGCGAGGACATACGCAGTATTTT. Its translation: CASSQPRGHTQYF.

This clone was picked up a small number of times. The chain carries TRBV7-2 and TRBJ1-5; the match to TRBD1 covers 9 bases. CDR1 is SGHTA, CDR2 FQGNSA, per germline. This CDR3 is built from 15 residues. V shed 4 bases, J shed 2 bases, and the junction held 3 bases outside the gene matches. CDR3 nucleotide sequence: TGTGCCAGCAGCTATGGACAGGGGCGCAATCAGCCCCAGCATTTT. Its translation: CASSYGQGRNQPQHF.

The V call is TRBV5-1, the J call TRBJ1-3; possibly TRBD1 for D (6 bases). Trimming stripped 4 bases from V and 1 base from J, with 15 bases between. This CDR3 contains 16 residues. Germline values: CDR1 SGHRS, CDR2 YFSETQ. CDR3 in amino acids: CASSQDSTISGNTIYF. For the CDR3, the DNA is TGCGCCAGCAGCCAGGACAGCACCATATCTGGAAACACCATATATTTT.

The V and J genes are TRBV5-6 and TRBJ2-3; unclear D gene. Trimming pared 2 bases from V and 0 bases from J, leaving 7 bases between. CDR3 length: 14 amino acids. Germline loops: CDR1 SGHDT, CDR2 YYEEEE. The chain's CDR3 is CASSFGASTDTQYF. The CDR3 DNA sequence: TGTGCCAGCAGCTTCGGCGCTAGCACAGATACGCAGTATTTT.

The V and J genes are TRBV18 and TRBJ2-1; 7 bases match TRBD1. The CDR3 is 11 amino acids. The germline CDR1 and CDR2 sequences are KGHSH and LQKENI. The V segment lost 3 bases and the J segment 15 bases; nucleotides outside the gene matches: 5. DNA for the CDR3: TGTGCCAGCTCACCGGGACAGCTGGGGTTCTTC. This codes for CASSPGQLGFF.

This chain uses TRBV10-3 with TRBJ1-1; D unclear. V shed 6 bases and J shed 1 base, with 3 bases lying between them. CDR3 length: 11 residues. The germline V gene encodes CDR1 ENHRY and CDR2 SYGVKD. CDR3 sequence reads: CAIRANTEAFF. As DNA, the CDR3 is TGTGCCATCAGGGCGAACACTGAAGCTTTCTTT.

This chain connects TRBV4-3 to TRBJ2-1; possible D gene TRBD1, 5 bases. The CDR3 totals 16 residues. CDR1 and CDR2 (germline): LGHNA, YSLEER. V was clipped by 1 base and J by 0 bases, with 10 bases between them. This CDR3 reads CASSQGGSSSYNEQFF. The CDR3, as DNA: TGCGCCAGCAGCCAAGGGGGCTCCTCCTCCTACAATGAGCAGTTCTTC.

The V gene is TRBV6-5, the J gene TRBJ2-7; 9 bases line up with TRBD1. The CDR3 sequence is 15 residues long. CDR1 and CDR2 (germline): MNHEY, SVGAGI. V gave up 1 base and J gave up 5 bases; unmatched junction bases: 6. The CDR3 spells CASSYYRDRDNEQYF. In DNA, the CDR3 is TGTGCCAGCAGTTACTACCGGGACAGGGACAACGAGCAGTACTTC.

A word on this clone: The sample holds other DNA sequences that translate to the same CDR3. The rearrangement joins TRBV5-6 to TRBJ2-3, with 7 bases aligning to TRBD1. From germline, CDR1 is SGHDT and CDR2 YYEEEE. Unmatched junction bases numbered 9, after V lost 4 bases and J lost 4 bases. The CDR3 extends over 15 amino acids. The CDR3 region is CASSLSGTVADTQYF. As DNA, the CDR3 is TGTGCCAGCAGCCTCTCCGGGACAGTGGCAGATACGCAGTATTTT.

V usage is TRBV28 and J usage is TRBJ2-3; D tentatively reads TRBD1 or TRBD2 (5 bases each). The CDR3 contains 12 residues. The germline V gene has CDR1 MDHEN and CDR2 SYDVKM. V shed 6 bases and J shed 6 bases, with 10 bases lying between them. The CDR3 spells CASSHRGDTQYF. The DNA of the CDR3 is TGTGCCAGCAGCCATCGGGGCGATACGCAGTATTTT.

This chain joins TRBV4-3 and TRBJ1-2, with a weak D call TRBD1 (5 bases). The CDR3 totals 13 residues. The V end was cut by 0 bases, the J end by 6 bases, with 8 bases between. Germline-derived CDR1 and CDR2 are LGHNA and YSLEER. The CDR3 nucleotides read TGCGCCAGCAGCCAAGAGCCAGGGAATGGCTACACCTTC. Amino acids: CASSQEPGNGYTF.